One T cell receptor (beta chain) is described in this entry. The protocol was immunoSEQ multiplex PCR, while the TCRdb copy is restricted to in-frame clones and leaves out a portion. The profile shows about 58,000 clones, under 85% of them singletons. The data were obtained in a study of identifying expanded T cells in peripheral blood. V dropped 4 bases and J dropped 2 bases, with 14 bases sitting between them. Germline V gene data show CDR1 as MDHEN and CDR2 as SYDVKM. This CDR3 has 15 amino acids. The specimen was blood. The sequence was collected from a person aged 18 to 75 in good health. The V gene is TRBV28, the J gene TRBJ1-1, with TRBD1 as a possible D gene (5 bases). DNA for the CDR3: TGTGCCAGCAGTTCGGGGGGAGATGATAACACTGAAGCTTTCTTT. Amino acids: CASSSGGDDNTEAFF.